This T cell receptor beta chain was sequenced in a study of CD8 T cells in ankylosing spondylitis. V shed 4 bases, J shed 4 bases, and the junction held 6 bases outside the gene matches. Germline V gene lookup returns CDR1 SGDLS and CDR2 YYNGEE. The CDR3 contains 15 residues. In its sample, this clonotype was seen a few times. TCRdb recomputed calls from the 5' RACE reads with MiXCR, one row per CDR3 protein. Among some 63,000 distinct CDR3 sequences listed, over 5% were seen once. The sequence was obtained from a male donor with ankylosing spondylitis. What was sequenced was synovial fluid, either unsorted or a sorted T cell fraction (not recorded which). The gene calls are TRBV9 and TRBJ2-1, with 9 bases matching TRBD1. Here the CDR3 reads CASSPGQGRYNEQFF. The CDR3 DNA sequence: TGTGCCAGCAGCCCCGGACAGGGGCGTTACAATGAGCAGTTCTTC.